A selection of T cell receptor beta chains follows, all from one sample in a study of neurological immune-mediated disorders. TCRdb re-called the 5' RACE reads with MiXCR, one entry per CDR3 protein. The sample holds 65,000 to 80,000 distinct CDR3 sequences; 17% are singletons and the top ten take roughly 14%. Sequences were obtained from PBMCs. Receptor source: a woman between 35 and 50 years old in good health. CDR3s include the opening cysteine and the closing phenylalanine or tryptophan. D genes are given only for firm matches. Not every row has a clone size; where given, it reads once, few, many or a size class.

TRBD2	TRBV5-6	.	TRBJ2-3	TGTGCCAGCAGCGTCCGAGCGGGGGCCGCAGATACGCAGTATTTT	CASSVRAGAADTQYF
TRBD1	TRBV11-1	many	TRBJ2-5	TGTGCCAGCAGCAGTAGGGACAGCCAAGAGACCCAGTACTTC	CASSSRDSQETQYF
.	TRBV4-2	many	TRBJ2-3	TGTGCCAGCAGCCTGGGGCCCTTGTCGGCCAGCACAGATACGCAGTATTTT	CASSLGPLSASTDTQYF
TRBD2	TRBV18	.	TRBJ2-1	TGTGCCAGCTCACGTACTGGGACTAGGGGGTACAATGAGCAGTTCTTC	CASSRTGTRGYNEQFF
TRBD1	TRBV5-1	many	TRBJ2-5	TGCGCCAGCAGCCTTTACCCGGGACAGCCCCAAGAGACCCAGTACTTC	CASSLYPGQPQETQYF
.	TRBV24-1	many	TRBJ2-5	TGTGCCACCAGTGATTCCCTGAGTCAGACCCAGTACTTC	CATSDSLSQTQYF
TRBD1	TRBV7-2	many	TRBJ2-1	TGTGCCAGCAGCTCCTCCGGACAGGGCCAGCAGTTCTTC	CASSSSGQGQQFF
.	TRBV6-2/TRBV6-3	many	TRBJ2-6	TGTGCCAGCAGTTACGGGGGCTCTGGGGCCAACGTCCTGACTTTC	CASSYGGSGANVLTF
TRBD2	TRBV3-1	many	TRBJ2-1	TGTGCCAGCAGCCAAGATGCCGGACTAGCGGACCACAATGAGCAGTTCTTC	CASSQDAGLADHNEQFF
.	TRBV7-2	many	TRBJ2-5	TGTGCCAGCAGCTTAGAGGTTTCTGGGGCGACCCAGTACTTC	CASSLEVSGATQYF
.	TRBV21-1	.	TRBJ2-1	TGTGCCAGCCCGCGACTAGCGGGGGTGCCCGAGCAGTTCTTC	CASPRLAGVPEQFF
TRBD2	TRBV29-1	many	TRBJ2-3	TGCAGCGTTGGAGCTAGCGGGGTGGGGAATACGCAGTATTTT	CSVGASGVGNTQYF
.	TRBV6-2/TRBV6-3	many	TRBJ2-5	TGTGCCAGCTCAAGGGGGGGCCGGGAGACCCAGTACTTC	CASSRGGRETQYF
.	TRBV6-6	.	TRBJ2-5	TGTGCCAGCAGTTCCACTGGGGAGTACCAAGAGACCCAGTACTTC	CASSSTGEYQETQYF
.	TRBV29-1	many	TRBJ2-2	TGCAGCGTTGAGCGTCGCGCGGGCACCGGGGAGCTGTTTTTT	CSVERRAGTGELFF
.	TRBV5-1	many	TRBJ2-1	TGCGCCAGCAGCTTGGGACCCCTCGTAAATGAGCAGTTCTTC	CASSLGPLVNEQFF
TRBD1	TRBV5-1	many	TRBJ2-5	TGCGCCAGCAGCTTGGCTCCAGGGGGCTGGGAGACCCAGTACTTC	CASSLAPGGWETQYF
TRBD2	TRBV10-3	many	TRBJ2-5	TGTGCCATCAGTGAGTCGGCTAGCGGCGGCCTGCGGGAGACCCAGTACTTC	CAISESASGGLRETQYF
TRBD1	TRBV6-2/TRBV6-3	.	TRBJ2-6	TGTGCCAGCAGTGTGACAGGGACTGGGGCCAACGTCCTGACTTTC	CASSVTGTGANVLTF
.	TRBV29-1	many	TRBJ2-2	TGCAGCGTATGGCCCGGTAGGCCGGGGACCGGGGAGCTGTTTTTT	CSVWPGRPGTGELFF
TRBD1	TRBV12-3/TRBV12-4	many	TRBJ1-4	TGTGCCAGCAGCCCGGGACAGAGTACACGGGAAAAACTGTTTTTT	CASSPGQSTREKLFF
TRBD1	TRBV10-3	many	TRBJ2-1	TGTGCCCTACGACAGGGGGCTAACAATGAGCAGTTCTTC	CALRQGANNEQFF
TRBD2	TRBV25-1	.	TRBJ2-2	TGTGCCAGCAGTCAAGAAGCCGAGCGGGGGGAGACCACCGGGGAGCTGTTTTTT	CASSQEAERGETTGELFF
.	TRBV7-2	many	TRBJ1-2	TGTGCCAGCAGCCGGACGGTAAACTATGGCTACACCTTC	CASSRTVNYGYTF
.	TRBV7-2	many	TRBJ2-2	TGTGCCAGCAGCTTAGAGTATTCCGGGGAGCTGTTTTTT	CASSLEYSGELFF
.	TRBV5-6	many	TRBJ1-5	TGTGCCAGCATTTTAGGGCCCCCCCAGCATTTT	CASILGPPQHF
.	TRBV7-2	many	TRBJ2-7	TGTGCCAGCAGCGCGGGCTCCTACGAGCAGTACTTC	CASSAGSYEQYF
TRBD2	TRBV29-1	many	TRBJ2-2	TGCAGCGTTAAGCAGGGAGGGACCGGGGAGCTGTTTTTT	CSVKQGGTGELFF
.	TRBV20-1	.	TRBJ1-2	TGCAGTGCCGATGAGGGGGGGGCGAACTATGGCTACACCTTC	CSADEGGANYGYTF
.	TRBV6-5	many	TRBJ1-1	TGTGCCAGCAGTTACGGTGGGGCATCGAGGACCAGTGAAGCTTTCTTT	CASSYGGASRTSEAFF
TRBD2	TRBV7-2	many	TRBJ2-7	TGTGCCAGCAGCCCTTGGACTAGCGGGGGCCTACCCTACGAGCAGTACTTC	CASSPWTSGGLPYEQYF
TRBD2	TRBV5-1	many	TRBJ2-1	TGCGCCAGCAGCTTGGCCCGGGGGGACGGATACAATGAGCAGTTCTTC	CASSLARGDGYNEQFF
.	TRBV9	.	TRBJ1-1	TGTGCCAGCAGCGTAGCTCCAGGACCGAACACTGAAGCTTTCTTT	CASSVAPGPNTEAFF
.	TRBV20-1	many	TRBJ1-5	TGCAGTGTAGGGACTGTTGCATTCGGGGGGCAGCCCCAGCATTTT	CSVGTVAFGGQPQHF
.	TRBV5-1	many	TRBJ2-1	TGCGCCAGCAGCTTGTCCCAGGTTGGCGGTGAGCAGTTCTTC	CASSLSQVGGEQFF
.	TRBV20-1	.	TRBJ2-3	TGCAGTGCCAATCCTCCCTCGGGGGAGCTAGATACGCAGTATTTT	CSANPPSGELDTQYF
.	TRBV11-2	.	TRBJ2-7	TGTGCCAGCAGCTCCCAAGGGAGGGGGGGGGCCCACGAGCAGTACTTC	CASSSQGRGGAHEQYF
.	TRBV9	few	TRBJ2-3	TGTGCCAGCAGCGCCAACCAGGACACAGATACGCAGTATTTT	CASSANQDTDTQYF
.	TRBV3-1	.	TRBJ1-5	TGTGCCAGCAGCCAAGATCTACGGCAGCCCCAGCATTTT	CASSQDLRQPQHF
TRBD1	TRBV7-2	.	TRBJ1-2	TGTGCCAGCAGCTTATATAAGGGGGCGAACTATGGCTACACCTTC	CASSLYKGANYGYTF
TRBD1	TRBV7-2	many	TRBJ1-6	TGTGCCAGCAGCTTAGGGACAGGGGGCAGGTCACCCCTCCACTTT	CASSLGTGGRSPLHF